One T cell receptor beta chain is described in this entry. Its antigen is not identified. The sample comes from a study of OX40 agonist ivuxolimab in advanced cancers. Study conclusions and caveats: Low levels of normalized T-cell clonal expansion also appeared in some nonresponders.

This CDR3 is 15 amino acids long. V was clipped by 0 bases and J by 4 bases, with 11 bases between them. The V gene's germline CDR1 is SGHNT and CDR2 YYREEE (reference sequence). The table came from immunoSEQ multiplex PCR; TCRdb's copy has only in-frame clones and leaves some out. The table shows about 19,000 clones, with 70% to 90% occurring only once. The sample was CD4+ or CD8+ T cells sorted from blood, taken in a trial of the OX40 agonist ivuxolimab. J is TRBJ2-1 and V is TRBV5-4; D remains ambiguous. The source is an adult with an advanced solid tumor such as melanoma, head and neck, liver or kidney cancer. CDR3 nucleotides: TGTGCCAGCAGCTTGGTCGGCGAATTGTACAATGAGCAGTTCTTC. It translates to CASSLVGELYNEQFF. Variable domain in full (rest from reference TRBV5-4 and TRBJ2-1): ETGVTQSPTHLIKTRGQQVTLRCSSQSGHNTVSWYQQALGQGPQFIFQYYREEENGRGNFPPRFSGLQFPNYSSELNVNALELDDSALYLCASSLVGELYNEQFFGPGTRLTVL.